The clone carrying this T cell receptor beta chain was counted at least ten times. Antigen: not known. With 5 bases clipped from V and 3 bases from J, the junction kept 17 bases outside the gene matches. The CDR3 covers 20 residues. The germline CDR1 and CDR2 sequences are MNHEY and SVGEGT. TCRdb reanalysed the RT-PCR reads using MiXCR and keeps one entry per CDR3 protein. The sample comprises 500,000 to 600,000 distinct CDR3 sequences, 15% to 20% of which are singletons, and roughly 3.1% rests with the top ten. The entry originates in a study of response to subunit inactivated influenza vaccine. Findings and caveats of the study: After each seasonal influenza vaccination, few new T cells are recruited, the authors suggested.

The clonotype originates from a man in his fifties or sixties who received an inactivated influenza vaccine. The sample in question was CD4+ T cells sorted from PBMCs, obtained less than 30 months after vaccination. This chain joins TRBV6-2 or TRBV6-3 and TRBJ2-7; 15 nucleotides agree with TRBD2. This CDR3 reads CASSPTIGLAGGFSHYEQYF. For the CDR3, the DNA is TGTGCCAGCAGTCCAACTATCGGACTAGCGGGAGGGTTTTCGCACTACGAGCAGTACTTC.